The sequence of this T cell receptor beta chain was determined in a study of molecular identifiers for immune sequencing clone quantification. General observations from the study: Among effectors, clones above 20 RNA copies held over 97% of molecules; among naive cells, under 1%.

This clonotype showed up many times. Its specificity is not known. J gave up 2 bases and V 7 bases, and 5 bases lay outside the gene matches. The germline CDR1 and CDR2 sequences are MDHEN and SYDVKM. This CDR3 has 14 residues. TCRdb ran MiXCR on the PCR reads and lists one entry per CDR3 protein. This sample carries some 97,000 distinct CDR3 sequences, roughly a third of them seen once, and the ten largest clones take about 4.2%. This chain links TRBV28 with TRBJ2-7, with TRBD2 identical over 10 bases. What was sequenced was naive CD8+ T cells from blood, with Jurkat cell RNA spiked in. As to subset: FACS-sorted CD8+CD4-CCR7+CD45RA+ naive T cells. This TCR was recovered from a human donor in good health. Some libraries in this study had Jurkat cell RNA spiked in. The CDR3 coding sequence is TGTGCCAGCAAGCACACTAGCGGGGCCTACGAGCAGTACTTC. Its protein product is CASKHTSGAYEQYF.